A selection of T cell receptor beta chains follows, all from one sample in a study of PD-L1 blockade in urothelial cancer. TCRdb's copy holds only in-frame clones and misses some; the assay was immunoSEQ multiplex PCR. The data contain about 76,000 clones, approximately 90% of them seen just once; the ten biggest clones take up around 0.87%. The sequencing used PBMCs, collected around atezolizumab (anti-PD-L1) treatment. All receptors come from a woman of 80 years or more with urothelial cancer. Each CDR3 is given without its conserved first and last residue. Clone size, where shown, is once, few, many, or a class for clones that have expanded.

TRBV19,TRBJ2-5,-,ASSTGQGAPETQY
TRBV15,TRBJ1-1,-,ATSWSTGNTEAF
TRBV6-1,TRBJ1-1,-,ASSGWTAGSDTEAF
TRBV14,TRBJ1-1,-,ASSPRMNTEAF
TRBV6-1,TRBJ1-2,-,ASSDTDYGYT
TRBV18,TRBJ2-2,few,ASSPSVNTGELF
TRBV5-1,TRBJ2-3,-,ASRLAYLGDTQY
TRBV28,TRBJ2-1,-,ASSLGPQGF
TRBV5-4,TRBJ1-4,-,ASSLGQGDLGEKLF
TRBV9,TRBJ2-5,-,ASTPSPREETQY
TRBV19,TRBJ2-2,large,ASSIDLVGELF
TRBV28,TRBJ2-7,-,ASSLGGSGSYEQY
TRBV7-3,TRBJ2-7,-,ASSLDWYYEQY
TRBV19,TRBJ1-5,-,ASSGSGNQPQH
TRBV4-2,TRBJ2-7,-,ASSQLAGGPGEQY
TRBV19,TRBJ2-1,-,ASSRVLAGGNEQF
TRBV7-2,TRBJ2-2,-,ASSLAGAGTGELF
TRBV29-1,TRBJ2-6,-,SVVPTGGLGGANVLT
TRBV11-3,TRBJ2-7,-,ASSPVGRAYEQY
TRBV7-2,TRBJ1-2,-,ASSSQGREGYT
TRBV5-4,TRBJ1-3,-,ASSRIGPLGGRDSNTIY
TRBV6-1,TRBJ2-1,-,ASSDPSGRPYNEQF
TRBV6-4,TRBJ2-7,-,ASAPLAGYEQY
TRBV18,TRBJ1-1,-,ASSPLQGADTEAF
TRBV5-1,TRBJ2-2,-,ASRSGTADTGELF
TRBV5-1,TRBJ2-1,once,ASSVGQGFDEQF
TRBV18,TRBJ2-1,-,ASSPDTNEQF
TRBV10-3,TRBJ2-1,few,AIRGDTDNEQF
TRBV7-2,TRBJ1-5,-,ASSERLGGQPQH
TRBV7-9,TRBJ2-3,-,ASSLGFQGLADTQY
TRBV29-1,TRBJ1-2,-,SVGQGAKGYT
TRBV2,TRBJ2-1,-,ASFPRQGLDEQF
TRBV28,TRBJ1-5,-,AIGTGANNQPQH
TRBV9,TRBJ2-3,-,ASSLTSGRVRSTDTQY
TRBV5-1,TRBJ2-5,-,ASSPWTGAQETQY
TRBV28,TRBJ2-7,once,ASRESQGFSYEQY
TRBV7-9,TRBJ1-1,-,ASRETGGFNTEAF
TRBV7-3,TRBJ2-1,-,ASSLSPGQPNEQF
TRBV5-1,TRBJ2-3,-,ASSLADRVDTQY
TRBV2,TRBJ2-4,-,ASGEYTAGTLAKNIQY
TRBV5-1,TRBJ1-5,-,ASSLDGTGNQPQH
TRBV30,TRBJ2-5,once,AWALGRQETQY
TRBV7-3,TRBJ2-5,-,ASSLGLEETQY
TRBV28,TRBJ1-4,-,ASSLEGATTNEKLF
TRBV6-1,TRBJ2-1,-,ASSVGAGAFYEQF
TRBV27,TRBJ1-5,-,ASSLGRNQPQH
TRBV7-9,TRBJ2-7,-,ASSLRGSLATEQY
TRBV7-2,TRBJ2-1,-,ASSLSFPAGGRNEQF